In this sample, the clone carrying this T cell receptor (beta chain) turned up a few times. The entry originates in a study of identical twins. With 3 bases clipped from V and 3 bases from J, the junction kept 10 bases outside the gene matches. Germline loops: CDR1 DFQATT, CDR2 SNEGSKA (reference sequence). The CDR3 extends over 16 amino acids. A single record per CDR3 protein comes from TCRdb applying MiXCR to the 5' RACE reads. The sample has hundreds of thousands of distinct CDR3 sequences, roughly 8.6% seen once. These data are also associated with another study on yellow fever vaccine responses in identical twins.

The J gene is TRBJ2-2, the V gene TRBV20-1, with 7 nucleotides matching TRBD1. What was sequenced was CD8+ T cells sorted from blood. The receptor was derived from a woman aged 18-29 years in good health. The CDR3 region is CSASAYDRVDTGELFF. In DNA form, the CDR3 reads TGCAGTGCTAGTGCGTACGACAGGGTCGACACCGGGGAGCTGTTTTTT.